The 6 T cell receptor beta chains given below trace back to one sample, sequenced in a study of Graves' ophthalmopathy and Graves' hyperthyroidism. As the template, RNA transcripts were used to amplify TCR beta CDR3 regions. First-round RT-PCR employed HTBI primers, with a second-round multiplex PCR after it. TCRdb re-analysed the multiplex PCR reads in MiXCR, keeping a single row per CDR3 protein. The sample contains roughly 350,000 distinct CDR3 sequences, about a sixth of which appear only once. Material for sequencing was peripheral blood. These receptors originate from an adult woman with stable Graves' hyperthyroidism.

The sample holds many counts of this clonotype. The genes are TRBV7-8 and TRBJ2-5; maybe TRBD1 (5 bases). Germline CDR1 and CDR2: SGHVS and FQNEAQ. CDR3 length: 14 amino acids. Trimming shortened V by 1 base and J by 4 bases, and 10 bases separated the two germline ends. The CDR3 loop reads CASSLGRARETQYF. The CDR3 nucleotides read TGTGCCAGCAGCTTAGGCAGGGCAAGAGAGACCCAGTACTTC.

This clonotype has at least ten counts. CDR3 sequence reads: CAWSSERETQYF. As DNA, the CDR3 is TGTGCCTGGAGTTCGGAGCGGGAGACCCAGTACTTC. V and J are TRBV30 and TRBJ2-5, with D maybe TRBD2 (5 bases). The CDR3 sequence is 12 residues long. V lost 2 bases, J lost 5 bases, and 9 bases lay in between. Germline assignment: CDR1 GTSNPN and CDR2 SVGIG (reference sequence). Full variable domain (outside the CDR3, taken from reference TRBV30 and TRBJ2-5): SQTIHQWPATLVQPVGSPLSLECTVEGTSNPNLYWYRQAAGRGLQLLFYSVGIGQISSEVPQNLSASRPQDRQFILSSKKLLLSDSGFYLCAWSSERETQYFGPGTRLLVL.

This clonotype was picked up a small number of times. The chain couples TRBV29-1 to TRBJ2-5, with TRBD2 matching 8 bases. This CDR3 has 15 amino acids. The J segment lost 5 bases and the V segment lost 2 bases, leaving 10 bases of the junction unmatched. Germline CDR1 SQVTM, CDR2 ANQGSEA. The CDR3 DNA follows: TGCAGCGTTGAACTAGCGGGCGCCGGGATGGAGACCCAGTACTTC. Its protein product is CSVELAGAGMETQYF.

This chain connects TRBV4-1 to TRBJ2-7; possible D gene TRBD2, 7 bases. CDR1 is MGHRA, CDR2 YSYEKL, per germline. The CDR3 has 16 amino acids. V was clipped by 0 bases and J by 0 bases, with 12 bases between them. In DNA, the CDR3 is TGCGCCAGCAGCCAAGATCGGGGGGCGAGCTCCTACGAGCAGTACTTC. Translating it yields CASSQDRGASSYEQYF.

This clonotype was found many times. The CDR3 DNA is TGTGCCAGCAGCCGAACGGTGGGGAATTCACCCCTCCACTTT. Translating gives CASSRTVGNSPLHF. This chain connects TRBV6-5 to TRBJ1-6; D gene uncertain. The CDR3 totals 14 residues. Germline CDR1 is MNHEY and CDR2 is SVGAGI. Deletions cut 6 bases from V and 7 bases from J, with 13 bases between.

This clonotype has more than one count but fewer than ten. The chain uses TRBV4-1 and TRBJ2-2; D unclear. The CDR3 extends over 13 amino acids. V lost 0 bases to trimming and J lost 8 bases, with 7 bases between them. Looked up from germline, CDR1 is MGHRA and CDR2 is YSYEKL. The CDR3 DNA follows: TGCGCCAGCAGCCAAGATGTCGCGGGGGAGCTGTTTTTT. Amino acid sequence: CASSQDVAGELFF.